This T cell receptor beta chain was retrieved from a study of T cell changes during pregnancy in multiple sclerosis. Generated by immunoSEQ multiplex PCR, the TCRdb table keeps only in-frame clones and is missing some. The sample yields roughly 60,000 clones, around 90% seen once. This CDR3 is built from 16 residues. Per germline, CDR1 PRHDT and CDR2 FYEKMQ (reference sequence). The ends lost 5 bases at V and 8 bases at J; junction bases unmatched: 8. The sample was peripheral blood, taken before pregnancy. The chain has TRBV13 and TRBJ2-3, with 15 bases matching TRBD2. This sequence originates from a female donor with multiple sclerosis, enrolled in a pregnancy study. In DNA form, the CDR3 reads TGTGCCAGCAGCCGGACTAGCGGGGGGGCAAAGGCTACGCAGTATTTT. It specifies CASSRTSGGAKATQYF.